These 27 T cell receptor beta chains originate from one sample sequenced in a study of T cells in localized non-small cell lung cancer. Profiled with immunoSEQ multiplex PCR; TCRdb holds only in-frame clones, not every one. The sample lists fewer than 95,000 clones, approximately 90% seen once, with over 4% in the top ten. The source was PBMCs, collected before any cancer treatment. The receptors come from a woman between 40 and 69 years old with stage II squamous cell lung carcinoma.

There are a few counts of this clone. The chain carries TRBV6-5 and TRBJ2-7; 9 bases are shared with TRBD1. The V gene's germline CDR1 is MNHEY and CDR2 SVGAGI. The CDR3 has 13 residues. V was pared by 6 bases and J by 3 bases, with 3 bases of the junction left unmatched. The CDR3 coding sequence is TGTGCCAGCAGCCGGGGACAGGGCTACGAGCAGTACTTC. This sequence encodes CASSRGQGYEQYF.

V is TRBV6-5 and J is TRBJ1-6; D gene unclear. This CDR3 is built from 13 residues. CDR1 and CDR2 (germline): MNHEY, SVGAGI. Trimming removed 11 bases at V and 8 bases at J, with 16 bases between. CDR3 coding DNA: TGTGCCTCCCACGAGGTCGGAGATTCACCCCTCCACTTT. It specifies CASHEVGDSPLHF.

This clone was detected only once. This rearrangement joins TRBV19 to TRBJ2-7; 7 positions match TRBD1. The germline gives CDR1 LNHDA, CDR2 SQIVND (reference sequence). This CDR3 is 13 amino acids long. V gave up 6 bases and J gave up 8 bases; unmatched junction bases: 10. CDR3 bases: TGTGCCAGTAGATCCGACAGGGAGTGGAAGCAGTACTTC. Its translation is CASRSDREWKQYF.

DNA of the CDR3: TGTGCCAGCAGCTTGGGGGCGGGCTACGAGCAGTACTTC. Translating it yields CASSLGAGYEQYF. The chain couples TRBV5-4 to TRBJ2-7, with a tentative D call TRBD2 (5 bases). The CDR3 covers 13 residues. Germline V gene data show CDR1 as SGHNT and CDR2 as YYREEE (reference sequence). V was trimmed by 0 bases and J by 3 bases, leaving 7 bases between them.

The rearrangement links TRBV2 to TRBJ1-2; no definite D call. The germline V gene encodes CDR1 SNHLY and CDR2 FYNNEI. Deletions cut 7 bases from V and 0 bases from J, with 9 bases between. This CDR3 spans 13 amino acids. The CDR3 DNA sequence: TGTGCCAGCACCGGGGAAGCTAACTATGGCTACACCTTC. It is translated as CASTGEANYGYTF. Full variable domain (outside the CDR3, taken from reference TRBV2 and TRBJ1-2): EPEVTQTPSHQVTQMGQEVILRCVPISNHLYFYWYRQILGQKVEFLVSFYNNEISEKSEIFDDQFSVERPDGSNFTLKIRSTKLEDSAMYFCASTGEANYGYTFGSGTRLTVV.

The chain has TRBV2 and TRBJ2-7, with D hard to call. The CDR3 runs 15 residues. Germline CDR1 reads SNHLY; CDR2 reads FYNNEI. Trimming stripped 4 bases from V and 0 bases from J, with 13 bases between. The CDR3 loop reads CASSGPVSVSYEQYF. The DNA of the CDR3 is TGTGCCAGCAGTGGGCCCGTATCGGTCTCCTACGAGCAGTACTTC.

The gene calls are TRBV5-6 and TRBJ1-2, with TRBD1 identical over 10 bases. The germline CDR1 and CDR2 sequences are SGHDT and YYEEEE. The CDR3 has 17 amino acids. V dropped 4 bases and J dropped 7; count of bases not matched to a gene: 16. CDR3 nucleotide sequence: TGTGCCAGCAGCCCTCCCGACAGGGGGCGCAGACTACCTGGCTACACCTTC. Translating it yields CASSPPDRGRRLPGYTF.

V gene TRBV6-9 combines with J gene TRBJ1-1; maybe TRBD1 (6 bases). CDR1 is MNHGY and CDR2 is SVAAGI in the germline V gene. Trimming cost V 4 bases and J 11 bases, with 14 bases left between them. The CDR3 is 12 residues long. In nucleotides, the CDR3 is TGTGCCAGCAGTTCTCCAGACAGGAGGGCTTTCTTT. It codes for CASSSPDRRAFF.

V gene TRBV19 combines with J gene TRBJ2-2; 11 bases are a match to TRBD2. The CDR3 runs 14 residues. With 6 bases clipped from V and 9 bases from J, the junction kept 6 bases outside the gene matches. The germline V gene has CDR1 LNHDA and CDR2 SQIVND (reference sequence). The CDR3 sequence is CASRRSGGARELFF. DNA of the CDR3: TGTGCCAGTAGGCGTAGCGGGGGGGCCCGGGAGCTGTTTTTT. Full variable domain (remainder filled in from reference TRBV19 and TRBJ2-2): DGGITQSPKYLFRKEGQNVTLSCEQNLNHDAMYWYRQDPGQGLRLIYYSQIVNDFQKGDIAEGYSVSREKKESFPLTVTSAQKNPTAFYLCASRRSGGARELFFGEGSRLTVL.

This rearrangement joins TRBV7-2 to TRBJ1-2; D gene unclear. There are 17 residues in the CDR3. Germline CDR1 SGHTA, CDR2 FQGNSA. The germline V and J ends were trimmed by 1 base and 0 bases, with 15 bases remaining between them. The CDR3 loop is CASSLGRHQWANYGYTF. The CDR3 DNA reads as TGTGCCAGCAGCTTAGGGAGACACCAATGGGCTAACTATGGCTACACCTTC. Together with reference TRBV7-2 and TRBJ1-2, the CDR3 gives the full variable domain: GAGVSQSPSNKVTEKGKDVELRCDPISGHTALYWYRQSLGQGLEFLIYFQGNSAPDKSGLPSDRFSAERTGGSVSTLTIQRTQQEDSAVYLCASSLGRHQWANYGYTFGSGTRLTVV.

V gene TRBV30 combines with J gene TRBJ2-7; D might be TRBD1 (5 bases). Germline assignment: CDR1 GTSNPN and CDR2 SVGIG (reference sequence). The CDR3 loop spans 11 amino acids. Trimming cost V 4 bases and J 6 bases, with 10 bases left between them. The CDR3 DNA follows: TGTGCCTGGACAGGGAAGAGCGAGCAGTACTTC. It specifies CAWTGKSEQYF.

The chain uses TRBV28 and TRBJ1-4; perhaps TRBD1 as D (5 bases). In germline, CDR1 is MDHEN, CDR2 SYDVKM. The CDR3 sequence is 15 residues long. The V end was cut by 2 bases, the J end by 9 bases, with 16 bases between. CDR3 DNA: TGTGCCAGCAGTTTAGAGGGGTCGGGGGGGAAAAAACTGTTTTTT. Residues: CASSLEGSGGKKLFF.

This clone was recorded once. This sequence joins TRBV6-1 and TRBJ2-1; possibly TRBD2 for D (6 bases). The germline CDR1 and CDR2 sequences are MNHNS and SASEGT. The CDR3 has 16 amino acids. Trimming stripped 2 bases from V and 2 bases from J, with 13 bases between. The DNA of the CDR3 is TGTGCCAGCAGTGAAAGGTGGGAGGAAGCCTACAATGAGCAGTTCTTC. This gives the protein CASSERWEEAYNEQFF.

This clone was seen many times. The rearrangement uses TRBV4-1 and TRBJ1-2; no firm D call. The ends were cut back, 0 bases at V and 8 bases at J, with 13 bases in the middle. This CDR3 has 14 amino acids. In germline, CDR1 is MGHRA, CDR2 YSYEKL. The CDR3 loop is CASSQDRARIGYTF. CDR3 DNA: TGCGCCAGCAGCCAAGATCGGGCCCGGATCGGCTACACCTTC.

V usage is TRBV19 and J usage is TRBJ2-5; 10 nucleotides line up with TRBD2. Looked up from germline, CDR1 is LNHDA and CDR2 is SQIVND (reference sequence). The CDR3 covers 16 residues. V lost 4 bases and J lost 2; bases outside the gene matches: 7. As DNA, the CDR3 is TGTGCCAGTAGTAAGGCGGGACTAGCGCGACAAGAGACCCAGTACTTC. This encodes CASSKAGLARQETQYF. Full variable domain (outside the CDR3, taken from reference TRBV19 and TRBJ2-5): DGGITQSPKYLFRKEGQNVTLSCEQNLNHDAMYWYRQDPGQGLRLIYYSQIVNDFQKGDIAEGYSVSREKKESFPLTVTSAQKNPTAFYLCASSKAGLARQETQYFGPGTRLLVL.

This rearrangement joins TRBV5-1 to TRBJ2-3, with unresolved D. V gave up 4 bases and J gave up 4 bases, with 7 bases separating them. The CDR3 is 12 amino acids. The germline V gene encodes CDR1 SGHRS and CDR2 YFSETQ. DNA of the CDR3: TGCGCCAGCAGCCCTACGGCAGATACGCAGTATTTT. Protein sequence: CASSPTADTQYF.

The chain is built from TRBV27 and TRBJ2-7; 8 bases agree with TRBD1. CDR3 length: 16 residues. V shed 2 bases and J 3 bases; nucleotides not matched to a gene: 9. Germline V gives CDR1 MNHEY, CDR2 SMNVEV (reference sequence). The CDR3 bases are TGTGCCAGCAGTTTACGTGGGGGTGGGACAGGCTACGAGCAGTACTTC. It codes for CASSLRGGGTGYEQYF.

CDR3: CASSRYEQYF. DNA for the CDR3: TGTGCCAGCTCCCGCTACGAGCAGTACTTC. V usage is TRBV28 and J usage is TRBJ2-7; D gene uncertain. The CDR3 loop spans 10 amino acids. Germline V gene sequence: CDR1 MDHEN, CDR2 SYDVKM. V shed 8 bases and J shed 3 bases, with 5 bases lying between them.

Here the CDR3 reads CASSQGAKPLKEAFF. The CDR3 nucleotides read TGTGCCAGCAGTCAGGGGGCGAAGCCCCTCAAGGAGGCTTTCTTT. The V and J genes are TRBV6-5 and TRBJ1-1, with 8 bases fitting TRBD1. This CDR3 contains 15 residues. V shed 5 bases, J shed 11 bases, and the junction held 16 bases outside the gene matches. CDR1 MNHEY and CDR2 SVGAGI come from the germline V gene.

CDR3 amino acids: CASGREQGDTEAFF. For the CDR3, the DNA is TGTGCCAGCGGCCGGGAACAGGGTGACACTGAAGCTTTCTTT. The chain has TRBV4-2 and TRBJ1-1; TRBD1 is a possible D gene (6 bases). V lost 8 bases and J 3 bases, leaving 16 bases between the germline ends. CDR1 is LGHNA and CDR2 is YNFKEQ in the germline V gene. The CDR3 runs 14 residues.

The chain uses TRBV19 and TRBJ1-1; weak D call: TRBD1 (5 bases). The CDR3 is 12 amino acids. Per germline, CDR1 LNHDA and CDR2 SQIVND (reference sequence). Trimming pared 3 bases from V and 7 bases from J, leaving 9 bases between. CDR3 DNA sequence: TGTGCCAGTAGTATTAGGGGAGGTGAAGCTTTCTTT. Its translation is CASSIRGGEAFF.

This chain joins TRBV12-5 and TRBJ1-2; D call uncertain. Germline assignment: CDR1 LGHNT and CDR2 FRNRAP. The CDR3 has 14 residues. With 5 bases removed from V and 0 bases from J, the gap between germline ends came to 10 bases. CDR3 coding DNA: TGTGCTAGTGGTCCATATTCATCTAACTATGGCTACACCTTC. Amino acids: CASGPYSSNYGYTF.

The chain links TRBV7-8 to TRBJ1-1, with a tentative D call TRBD1 (5 bases). Germline V lookup: CDR1 SGHVS, CDR2 FQNEAQ. CDR3 length equals 16 residues. Trimming stripped 1 base from V and 0 bases from J, with 12 bases between. The CDR3 DNA is TGTGCCAGCAGCTTAGGAAGGGGACCGATGAACACTGAAGCTTTCTTT. Translating it yields CASSLGRGPMNTEAFF.

The DNA of the CDR3 is TGTGCCAGCAGTGAAGGGGGGGCAGGAAACACCATATATTTT. Protein sequence: CASSEGGAGNTIYF. The rearrangement links TRBV2 to TRBJ1-3; D perhaps matches TRBD1 (6 bases). Germline assignment: CDR1 SNHLY and CDR2 FYNNEI. V gave up 1 base and J gave up 4 bases, with 8 bases separating them. This CDR3 has 14 amino acids. The full variable domain, in which reference TRBV2 and TRBJ1-3 provide the parts outside the CDR3, is EPEVTQTPSHQVTQMGQEVILRCVPISNHLYFYWYRQILGQKVEFLVSFYNNEISEKSEIFDDQFSVERPDGSNFTLKIRSTKLEDSAMYFCASSEGGAGNTIYFGEGSWLTVV.

The chain is built from TRBV2 and TRBJ2-7; the D gene is possibly TRBD1 (5 bases). V lost 8 bases and J 3 bases, leaving 11 bases between the germline ends. This CDR3 has 12 amino acids. From germline, CDR1 is SNHLY and CDR2 FYNNEI. The CDR3, as DNA: TGTGCCAGCGGGGCAGAGATCTACGAGCAGTACTTC. The encoded protein is CASGAEIYEQYF.

This chain links TRBV9 with TRBJ1-2; 12 bases fit TRBD1. V dropped 4 bases and J dropped 8; count of bases not matched to a gene: 9. CDR1 SGDLS and CDR2 YYNGEE come from the germline V gene. The CDR3 loop spans 15 amino acids. The CDR3 DNA follows: TGTGCCAGCAGCACGAGGGACAGGGGGCTGCAGGGCTACACCTTC. It yields the protein CASSTRDRGLQGYTF.

The V call is TRBV2, the J call TRBJ1-5; 8 bases are a match to TRBD1. V lost 6 bases, J lost 1 base, and 5 bases stayed unmatched. CDR3 size: 15 residues. Germline CDR1 reads SNHLY; CDR2 reads FYNNEI. CDR3 protein: CASRLDRASNQPQHF. The CDR3 nucleotides are TGTGCCAGCAGATTGGACAGGGCAAGCAATCAGCCCCAGCATTTT.